This T cell receptor (beta chain) was recovered during a study of read filtering for tumor transcriptome and immune sequencing. In the study overall: Patients were some 16 male and some 13 female, mean age roughly 68 years, range about 47 to 80. RNA-seq yielded only about 75 to 1,400 TCR reads, IR-seq about 4 to 11 million.

Findings and caveats of the study: Single-read clonotypes: approximately 87% of IR-seq clonotypes (about 4% of reads), more than 70% of RNA-seq clonotypes (under 50% of reads).

Molecular barcoded adaptors covering alpha/delta and beta/gamma chains were used on approximately 400 ng RNA. TCRdb re-called the reads with MiXCR, one entry per CDR3 protein. This sample has approximately 140,000 distinct CDR3 sequences, with less than 15% found just once. This CDR3 comprises 15 residues. J gave up 4 bases and V 1 base, and 6 bases lay outside the gene matches. Germline lookup yields CDR1 LGHDT and CDR2 YNNKEL (reference sequence). About this clonotype itself: Its antigen is unknown.

The receptor comes from a donor at least 40 years old with multiple myeloma. The rearrangement links TRBV3-1 to TRBJ2-7; 8 positions agree with TRBD1. Sequenced: a population of CD138-negative cells sorted from bone marrow. CDR3 in DNA: TGTGCCAGCAGCCAAGGCAGGGGGCGCGTTTACGAGCAGTACTTC. Translating gives CASSQGRGRVYEQYF.